This is a list of T cell receptor beta chains from one sample in a study of tumor-infiltrating lymphocytes in primary liver carcinoma. TCRdb processed the multiplex PCR reads anew with MiXCR; each CDR3 protein has one entry. The sample gives 90,000 to 150,000 distinct CDR3 sequences, roughly 75% of which show up once; 7.5% to 10% is in the top ten. Source material: tumor-adjacent normal liver tissue. Receptor source: a woman in her sixties or seventies with primary liver carcinoma and hepatitis B virus infection. Each CDR3 is given with its conserved first and last residue. D genes are given only for firm matches. Size tells how often a clone was seen (once, few, many) or the class of an expanded clone, and some rows leave it out.

TRBD2	TRBV20-1	few	TRBJ2-1	TGCAGTGCTATGCGGGGGTTATACGGTGAGCAGTTCTTC	CSAMRGLYGEQFF
-	TRBV11-1	-	TRBJ2-1	TGTACCAGCAACTTTCGAGGCGGGACCTTATACAACGAGCAGTTCTTC	CTSNFRGGTLYNEQFF
-	TRBV6-1	-	TRBJ1-5	TGTGCCAGCAGTATAATGACAGGTGTGAATCAGCCCAAGCATTTT	CASSIMTGVNQPKHF
-	TRBV29-1	-	TRBJ1-1	TGCAACGTTGTGGGGGGGTTAGCTAACACTGAAGCTTTCTTT	CNVVGGLANTEAFF
-	TRBV29-1	-	TRBJ2-6	TGCAGCGTTCATCTGAGAGAAGTATCTGGCGCCAACGTCCTGACTTTC	CSVHLREVSGANVLTF
-	TRBV12-3/TRBV12-4	-	TRBJ1-2	TGTGGCAGTTTGAGAGCTTGGGGCTACACCTTC	CGSLRAWGYTF
TRBD2	TRBV11-3	medium-sized	TRBJ2-7	TGTGCCAGCAGCTTTGGACTAGCGGGAGCAAGGTACGAGCAGTACTTC	CASSFGLAGARYEQYF
-	TRBV11-2	-	TRBJ2-7	TGTGCCAGCAGCCCCCGGATCCACTCGAGTTACGAGCAGTACTTC	CASSPRIHSSYEQYF
TRBD1	TRBV28	many	TRBJ1-2	TGTGCCAGCAGTCGGCCTTCAGGGGGCTATGGCTACACCTTC	CASSRPSGGYGYTF
TRBD1	TRBV28	few	TRBJ2-7	TGTGCCAGCAGGCCCCTCACCGGGACAGGAAGCTACGAGCAGTACTTC	CASRPLTGTGSYEQYF
-	TRBV28	few	TRBJ2-2	TGTGCCAGCTCGGGGGGCCCCGGGGAGCTGTTTTTT	CASSGGPGELFF
-	TRBV6-5	once	TRBJ1-2	TGTGCCAGCAGCCTAACATCTACCTATGGCTGCACCTTC	CASSLTSTYGCTF
-	TRBV11-2	-	TRBJ2-1	TGTGCCAGCAGCTTTGGGTGTAGCTACAATGAGCAGTTTTTC	CASSFGCSYNEQFF
-	TRBV28	many	TRBJ1-6	TGTGCCAGCAGTTTGCCCCGTAATAATTCACCCCTCCACTTT	CASSLPRNNSPLHF
-	TRBV12-3/TRBV12-4	few	TRBJ2-7	TGTGCCAGCAGTTTAGTAGGCAGACCATTCGAGCAGTACTTC	CASSLVGRPFEQYF
-	TRBV7-8	few	TRBJ2-7	TGTGCCCGCAGCTCCCCCAGGGGCGGAGGCGAGCAGTACTTC	CARSSPRGGGEQYF
TRBD2	TRBV6-5	-	TRBJ2-7	TGTGTCAGCAGATTTAATAGCGGGACCGAATCCTACGGGCAGTACTTC	CVSRFNSGTESYGQYF
-	TRBV2	-	TRBJ2-7	TGTGCCAGACACCCGTTAGGGGTCTACAAGCAGTACTTC	CARHPLGVYKQYF
-	TRBV2	-	TRBJ2-7	TGTGCCAGCAGGACCACAGGGTTCTCCTGCGAGCAGTACTTC	CASRTTGFSCEQYF
-	TRBV4-1	many	TRBJ2-2	TGCGCCAGCAAGGTAGGGCCGGCGGGCCCCGGGGAGCTGTTTTTT	CASKVGPAGPGELFF
-	TRBV4-1	-	TRBJ2-3	TGCGCCAGCAGCCAAGGCGGCAGGGCAGCATATACGCAGTATTTT	CASSQGGRAAYTQYF
-	TRBV19	-	TRBJ2-5	TGTGCCAGTAGTATAGTCGGCGCCAGTGAGACCCAGTACTTC	CASSIVGASETQYF
-	TRBV7-9	many	TRBJ2-2	TGTGCCAGCAGCTTAGATATCGGGGAGCTGTTTTTT	CASSLDIGELFF
-	TRBV5-5	many	TRBJ2-3	TGTGCCAGCAGCTTGCGCGGGATAGGGTCCTACTCCACAGATACGCAGTATTTT	CASSLRGIGSYSTDTQYF
-	TRBV20-1	many	TRBJ1-1	TGCAGTGCACCGCTGACAAGGGCGGGCACTGAAGCTTTCTTT	CSAPLTRAGTEAFF
TRBD2	TRBV29-1	-	TRBJ2-2	TGCAGCGTTGGTTGGCTTACTAGCGGGAGGGCCGGCGGGGAACTGTTTTTT	CSVGWLTSGRAGGELFF
TRBD2	TRBV7-9	-	TRBJ2-5	TGCGCCAACAGCTTAGAGCGGGGCGAGACCCAGTACTTC	CANSLERGETQYF
-	TRBV4-1	-	TRBJ1-2	TGCTCCAGCAGCCAAGATATCAGGAGCCCAGATGGTGGCTACACCTTC	CSSSQDIRSPDGGYTF